A single sample gave rise to the 31 T cell receptor beta chains below, sequenced in a study of CD8 T cells in ankylosing spondylitis. Their cognate antigens are unknown. Whole-study results and caveats: Blood of patients with ankylosing spondylitis appeared to be characterized by a TCR beta motif of about eight highly homologous variants.

Each CDR3 protein is one row after TCRdb ran MiXCR on the 5' RACE reads. The sample carries roughly 700,000 distinct CDR3 sequences, 15% to 20% recorded once. The sequencing sample was made of blood, either unsorted or a sorted T cell fraction (not recorded which). These receptors were obtained from a male donor with ankylosing spondylitis.

This clonotype has more than one count but fewer than ten. This chain connects TRBV14 to TRBJ2-5; D call uncertain. There are 14 residues in the CDR3. Looked up from germline, CDR1 is SGHDN and CDR2 is FVKESK. V lost 5 bases, J lost 4 bases, and 14 bases lay in between. CDR3 residues: CASSEQNTVETQYF. The CDR3 bases are TGTGCCAGCAGCGAACAGAACACCGTAGAGACCCAGTACTTC.

A few counts support this clonotype. V usage is TRBV4-1 and J usage is TRBJ2-2; D is unclear. V lost 0 bases, J lost 9 bases, and 8 bases lay in between. The CDR3 spans 13 residues. Germline V CDR1 and CDR2: MGHRA, YSYEKL. CDR3 bases: TGCGCCAGCAGCCAAGATGGGGTCCGGGAGCTGTTTTTT. Its protein is CASSQDGVRELFF.

This clonotype has only a few counts. This chain connects TRBV27 to TRBJ2-2; 7 nucleotides align to TRBD2. This CDR3 is 16 amino acids long. Germline V lookup: CDR1 MNHEY, CDR2 SMNVEV (reference sequence). The J segment lost 1 base and the V segment lost 3 bases, leaving 5 bases of the junction unmatched. The CDR3 DNA sequence: TGTGCCAGCAGTTTTGAAGGACTAGGGAACACCGGGGAGCTGTTTTTT. Residues: CASSFEGLGNTGELFF.

The rearrangement links TRBV7-3 to TRBJ2-1; possibly TRBD1 for D (5 bases). Germline values: CDR1 SGHTA, CDR2 FQGTGA. V was pared by 3 bases and J by 9 bases, with 9 bases between. The CDR3 runs 12 residues. In nucleotides, the CDR3 is TGTGCCAGCAGCTTGGAAAGGGGTGAGCAGTTCTTC. Its translation: CASSLERGEQFF.

The chain recombines TRBV7-9 with TRBJ2-7; 11 nucleotides align to TRBD1. The CDR3 loop spans 16 amino acids. The germline gives CDR1 SEHNR, CDR2 FQNEAQ (reference sequence). V was clipped by 1 base and J by 6 bases; unmatched bases: 8. The chain's CDR3 is CASSLGLGQGVGEQYF. In DNA, the CDR3 is TGTGCCAGCAGCTTAGGCCTGGGACAGGGGGTAGGCGAGCAGTACTTC.

V gene TRBV30 combines with J gene TRBJ1-5; possible D gene TRBD1, 5 bases. This CDR3 is built from 13 residues. V was shortened by 1 base and J by 3 bases, with 7 bases between the two germline ends. Germline-derived CDR1 and CDR2 are GTSNPN and SVGIG (reference sequence). CDR3 bases: TGTGCCTGGAGTGCAGGGTACAATCAGCCCCAGCATTTT. It encodes CAWSAGYNQPQHF.

The V gene is TRBV24-1, the J gene TRBJ2-2; 15 bases are shared with TRBD2. Germline V lookup: CDR1 KGHDR, CDR2 SFDVKD. The V segment lost 2 bases and the J segment 5 bases; nucleotides outside the gene matches: 2. CDR3 length: 17 residues. The CDR3 sequence is CATSDSGTSGRTGELFF. For the CDR3, the DNA is TGTGCCACCAGTGATTCCGGGACTAGCGGGAGGACCGGGGAGCTGTTTTTT.

The chain has TRBV7-2 and TRBJ2-3; D gene uncertain. This CDR3 is 15 amino acids long. V dropped 5 bases and J dropped 0 bases, with 12 bases sitting between them. CDR1 and CDR2 (germline): SGHTA, FQGNSA. The CDR3 reads CASSAIAYSTDTQYF. DNA of the CDR3: TGTGCCAGCAGCGCCATCGCCTATAGCACAGATACGCAGTATTTT.

J is TRBJ2-7 and V is TRBV20-1, with D tentatively TRBD2 (7 bases). V was cut by 4 bases and J by 7 bases, with 17 bases left in between. The CDR3 is 13 residues long. Germline V gene data show CDR1 as DFQATT and CDR2 as SNEGSKA (reference sequence). As DNA, the CDR3 is TGCAGTGCTACTATAGCTAGGGGGGGTGAGCAGTACTTC. Its translation is CSATIARGGEQYF.

This clonotype was observed a handful of times. The chain combines TRBV20-1 with TRBJ1-1; no reliable D call. V was trimmed by 6 bases and J by 0 bases, leaving 14 bases between them. Germline CDR1 DFQATT, CDR2 SNEGSKA (reference sequence). The CDR3 has 14 amino acids. The CDR3 nucleotides are TGCAGTGCCCTGCTATGGCCCATGAACACTGAAGCTTTCTTT. It encodes CSALLWPMNTEAFF.

This chain links TRBV4-1 with TRBJ1-5; D not certain. With 1 base removed from V and 9 bases from J, the gap between germline ends came to 13 bases. The CDR3 is 14 amino acids. Looked up from germline, CDR1 is MGHRA and CDR2 is YSYEKL. DNA for the CDR3: TGCGCCAGCAGCCAAGTTCAGGACCTTGGGCCCCAGCATTTT. Amino acids: CASSQVQDLGPQHF.

This sequence joins TRBV9 and TRBJ1-2, with D possibly matching TRBD1 (6 bases). The CDR3 runs 12 residues. The germline V gene encodes CDR1 SGDLS and CDR2 YYNGEE. V shed 7 bases and J shed 8 bases, with 15 bases lying between them. The chain's CDR3 is CASRDISRGYTF. In nucleotides, the CDR3 is TGTGCCAGCCGGGACATCTCTCGGGGCTACACCTTC.

V is TRBV2 and J is TRBJ2-2; weak D call: TRBD2 (6 bases). V lost 7 bases, J lost 4 bases, and 13 bases lay in between. Germline V gives CDR1 SNHLY, CDR2 FYNNEI. The CDR3 is made up of 14 amino acids. CDR3 region: CASTTPGGTGELFF. CDR3 DNA sequence: TGTGCCAGCACCACCCCCGGGGGCACCGGGGAGCTGTTTTTT.

This clonotype has just one count. The gene calls are TRBV13 and TRBJ2-5; D may be TRBD2 (6 bases). CDR1 is PRHDT and CDR2 is FYEKMQ in the germline V gene (reference sequence). The length of the CDR3 is 16 residues. The V end was cut by 1 base, the J end by 7 bases, with 19 bases between. The CDR3 sequence: CASSLAGVRTMGTQYF. The DNA for the CDR3 is TGTGCCAGCAGCTTAGCGGGGGTCCGCACGATGGGGACCCAGTACTTC. The whole variable domain, filled in from reference TRBV13 and TRBJ2-5, reads AAGVIQSPRHLIKEKRETATLKCYPIPRHDTVYWYQQGPGQDPQFLISFYEKMQSDKGSIPDRFSAQQFSDYHSELNMSSLELGDSALYFCASSLAGVRTMGTQYFGPGTRLLVL.

This rearrangement joins TRBV21-1 to TRBJ2-2; the table's TRBD2 call for D was not verified on the DNA. TRBV21-1 is reported as a pseudogene. This CDR3 is built from 18 residues. The CDR3 DNA sequence: TGTGCCAGGAAGACCGGGACTAGCGGCATGTCGAACACCGGGGAGCTGTTTTTT. Translated, it gives CARKTGTSGMSNTGELFF.

The V call is TRBV20-1, the J call TRBJ1-1, with D unresolved. CDR3 size: 12 residues. Germline V gene sequence: CDR1 DFQATT, CDR2 SNEGSKA (reference sequence). V was trimmed by 6 bases and J by 3 bases, leaving 11 bases between them. This chain's CDR3 is CSALPLDTEAFF. CDR3 bases: TGCAGTGCCCTCCCCCTCGACACTGAAGCTTTCTTT.

The chain combines TRBV5-1 with TRBJ2-3, with a weak D call TRBD2 (6 bases). Germline V lookup: CDR1 SGHRS, CDR2 YFSETQ. V shed 5 bases and J shed 6 bases, with 10 bases lying between them. The length of the CDR3 is 12 residues. This chain's CDR3 is CASRLGGDTQYF. CDR3 DNA: TGCGCCAGCAGACTTGGAGGGGATACGCAGTATTTT. The full variable domain, with the rest looked up from reference TRBV5-1 and TRBJ2-3, is KAGVTQTPRYLIKTRGQQVTLSCSPISGHRSVSWYQQTPGQGLQFLFEYFSETQRNKGNFPGRFSGRQFSNSRSEMNVSTLELGDSALYLCASRLGGDTQYFGPGTRLTVL.

The J gene is TRBJ2-3, the V gene TRBV15; TRBD2 agrees at 12 bases. V lost 3 bases, J lost 1 base, and 2 bases stayed unmatched. CDR3 size: 16 residues. Per the germline V gene, CDR1 is LNHNV and CDR2 is YYDKDF (reference sequence). The CDR3 sequence: CATSSRTSGGTDTQYF. CDR3 DNA: TGTGCCACCAGCAGTAGGACTAGCGGGGGCACAGATACGCAGTATTTT. Filled out from reference TRBV15 and TRBJ2-3, the complete variable domain reads DAMVIQNPRYQVTQFGKPVTLSCSQTLNHNVMYWYQQKSSQAPKLLFHYYDKDFNNEADTPDNFQSRRPNTSFCFLDIRSPGLGDTAMYLCATSSRTSGGTDTQYFGPGTRLTVL.

This clonotype was seen ten or more times. The rearrangement links TRBV9 to TRBJ2-3; D possibly corresponds to TRBD1 (5 bases). This CDR3 has 18 amino acids. V lost 0 bases to trimming and J lost 2 bases, with 19 bases between them. Germline V gene sequence: CDR1 SGDLS, CDR2 YYNGEE. CDR3 sequence (DNA): TGTGCCAGCAGCGTAGAGGGGAATGGTGGCTCCCCCACAGATACGCAGTATTTT. It codes for CASSVEGNGGSPTDTQYF.

This clonotype was found many times. The gene calls are TRBV28 and TRBJ1-5; no definite D call. Trimming pared 3 bases from V and 6 bases from J, leaving 3 bases between. Germline loops: CDR1 MDHEN, CDR2 SYDVKM. This CDR3 region has 11 residues. CDR3 residues: CASSFGQPQHF. The CDR3 nucleotides read TGTGCCAGCAGTTTTGGTCAGCCCCAGCATTTT.

Only a few counts were recorded for this clonotype. J is TRBJ2-3 and V is TRBV20-1; either TRBD1 or TRBD2 may fit D (5 bases each). Trimming took off 5 bases at V and 4 bases at J, with 13 bases between the two ends. The V gene's germline CDR1 is DFQATT and CDR2 SNEGSKA (reference sequence). CDR3 length: 13 amino acids. CDR3 nucleotides: TGCAGTGCTGGGACCCCTAAGGCAGATACGCAGTATTTT. Translating gives CSAGTPKADTQYF.

The chain has TRBV20-1 and TRBJ2-7; 8 bases line up with TRBD2. The CDR3 contains 14 residues. The V gene's germline CDR1 is DFQATT and CDR2 SNEGSKA (reference sequence). V dropped 0 bases and J dropped 3; count of bases not matched to a gene: 4. The CDR3 nucleotides are TGCAGTGCTAGAGAAGCGGGGGATAACTACGAGCAGTACTTC. Translating it yields CSAREAGDNYEQYF.

This clonotype was picked up a small number of times. This rearrangement joins TRBV4-1 to TRBJ2-3; 7 bases are a match to TRBD1. CDR1 is MGHRA, CDR2 YSYEKL, per germline. Trimming removed 1 base from V and 4 bases from J; junction bases left unmatched: 5. The CDR3 is 15 amino acids. CDR3 in amino acids: CASSQGDRAPDTQYF. The CDR3 DNA sequence: TGCGCCAGCAGCCAAGGCGACAGGGCCCCAGATACGCAGTATTTT.

This clonotype was seen a handful of times. The chain carries TRBV4-3 and TRBJ2-3; 12 positions agree with TRBD2. The ends lost 0 bases at V and 4 bases at J; junction bases unmatched: 2. Germline lookup yields CDR1 LGHNA and CDR2 YSLEER. The CDR3 is made up of 16 amino acids. CDR3 in amino acids: CASSQDLAGGADTQYF. The CDR3 region has the DNA TGCGCCAGCAGCCAAGACCTAGCGGGAGGGGCAGATACGCAGTATTTT.

The chain links TRBV7-9 to TRBJ1-1; 7 bases fit TRBD1. V lost 1 base, J lost 5 bases, and 10 bases stayed unmatched. Germline V CDR1 and CDR2: SEHNR, FQNEAQ (reference sequence). This CDR3 comprises 16 residues. CDR3 loop: CASSLEQGVLATEAFF. As DNA, the CDR3 is TGTGCCAGCAGCTTAGAGCAGGGGGTTTTGGCGACTGAAGCTTTCTTT. The variable domain in full, completed from reference TRBV7-9 and TRBJ1-1, reads DTGVSQNPRHKITKRGQNVTFRCDPISEHNRLYWYRQTLGQGPEFLTYFQNEAQLEKSRLLSDRFSAERPKGSFSTLEIQRTEQGDSAMYLCASSLEQGVLATEAFFGQGTRLTVV.

This sequence joins TRBV20-1 and TRBJ1-5; 8 nucleotides align to TRBD1. The CDR3 is made up of 14 amino acids. Trimming at V came to 4 bases and at J to 3 bases, leaving 5 bases not matched to a gene. Germline-derived CDR1 and CDR2 are DFQATT and SNEGSKA (reference sequence). The DNA of the CDR3 is TGCAGTGCTACCCGGGACAGGCACAATCAGCCCCAGCATTTT. This translates into CSATRDRHNQPQHF.

This clonotype was observed a few times. V and J are TRBV5-1 and TRBJ2-1; maybe TRBD2 (6 bases). The germline gives CDR1 SGHRS, CDR2 YFSETQ. Trimming pared 4 bases from V and 0 bases from J, leaving 11 bases between. The CDR3 is made up of 15 amino acids. CDR3 DNA sequence: TGCGCCAGCAGCCCCTGGAGGGTCTCCTACAATGAGCAGTTCTTC. It is translated as CASSPWRVSYNEQFF.

The chain has TRBV12-3 or TRBV12-4 and TRBJ1-5, with a tentative D call TRBD1 (5 bases). CDR3 size: 17 residues. V lost 5 bases and J lost 4, with 21 bases in between. CDR3 DNA sequence: TGTGCCAGCAGTCACGTCTCCGGGACGGGGGGGAATCAGCCCCAGCATTTT. It is translated as CASSHVSGTGGNQPQHF.

There are a few counts of this clonotype. The V and J genes are TRBV5-1 and TRBJ2-1; the D call may be TRBD1 or TRBD2 (5 bases each). Trimming left V 4 bases short and J 8 bases short, with 13 bases between. The CDR3 extends over 13 amino acids. Germline assignment: CDR1 SGHRS and CDR2 YFSETQ. CDR3 residues: CASSEPGTDEQFF. CDR3 nucleotides: TGCGCCAGCAGCGAGCCCGGGACGGATGAGCAGTTCTTC.

This clonotype was observed a handful of times. The chain has TRBV6-5 and TRBJ2-2; perhaps TRBD2 as D (6 bases). V lost 0 bases and J 6 bases, leaving 8 bases between the germline ends. Per the germline V gene, CDR1 is MNHEY and CDR2 is SVGAGI. The CDR3 runs to 14 residues. The CDR3 nucleotides read TGTGCCAGCAGTTACTCGTGGGAGGCCGGGGAGCTGTTTTTT. It translates to CASSYSWEAGELFF.

This chain connects TRBV10-3 to TRBJ1-4, with 7 bases identical to TRBD1. The CDR3 has 15 residues. With V trimmed by 2 bases and J by 7 bases, 7 bases remained unmatched. Per the germline V gene, CDR1 is ENHRY and CDR2 is SYGVKD. The CDR3 DNA is TGTGCCATCAGTGAGACTGACAGGGTCACTGAAAAACTGTTTTTT. This encodes CAISETDRVTEKLFF.